This TCR beta chain was profiled in a study of T cells in localized non-small cell lung cancer. The method was immunoSEQ multiplex PCR; TCRdb's version includes in-frame clones alone and lacks a portion of them. The profile shows 20,000 to 25,000 clones, roughly nine tenths of them singletons. This clone occurred once. The antigen is unknown. CDR1 and CDR2 (germline): SGDLS, YYNGEE. The CDR3 runs to 14 residues. Trimming left V 0 bases short and J 4 bases short, with 10 bases between. Study-level findings and limits: An association was observed between higher blood T cell density and longer overall survival. Maximal T cell clonality occurred in uninvolved adjacent lung, with tumor ranking below it. The tumor had only one region sequenced, so heterogeneity remains possible. Adjacent lung tissue had a median about 57 of the top 100 clones found in the tumor.

This sequence originates from a man aged 40-75 years with stage III squamous cell lung carcinoma. The sample in question was peripheral blood, obtained before any cancer treatment. The chain employs TRBV9 and TRBJ1-1, with D perhaps TRBD1 (5 bases). The CDR3 nucleotides are TGTGCCAGCAGCGTAGGGGGGGGTGCCACTGAAGCTTTCTTT. This encodes CASSVGGGATEAFF.